Listed below are T cell receptor beta chains from one sample, sequenced in a study of T cell repertoires in urothelial bladder cancer. Some clones are missing from TCRdb's copy, which holds only in-frame ones; the method was immunoSEQ multiplex PCR. The sample contains some 2,600 clones, around 68% of which appear only once. Input material: bladder tissue. The receptors stem from a human donor with a benign inflammatory bladder lesion. The CDR3 runs from the conserved cysteine through the conserved F or W. The D gene is left open where the match is weak. Part of the rows lack a size; the others show once, few, many or a class for expanded clones.

>.|TRBV5-1|.|TRBJ2-2
TGCGCCAGCAGGGACCGACAGAACACCGGGGAGCTGTTTTTT
CASRDRQNTGELFF
>.|TRBV30|.|TRBJ1-4
TGTGCCTGGACGGCGACGGGGGATCTACATGAAAAACTGTTTTTT
CAWTATGDLHEKLFF
>few|TRBV5-6|.|TRBJ2-5
TGTGCCAGCAGCTCGAGACGGGTCCGGGGGACCCAGTACTTC
CASSSRRVRGTQYF
>.|TRBV5-3|TRBD2|TRBJ2-5
TGTGCCAGAAGCTGCGGGAGGGCAATATTAGCGGAGACCCAGTACTTC
CARSCGRAILAETQYF
>.|TRBV18|.|TRBJ1-3
TGTGCCAGCTCAACCCAAACGCCCGAACTCTCTGGAAACACCATATATTTT
CASSTQTPELSGNTIYF
>.|TRBV7-9|.|TRBJ1-1
TGTGCCAGCAGCCCGAATGACCGCGTAGGCGCTGAAGCTTTCTTT
CASSPNDRVGAEAFF
>once|TRBV4-3|TRBD2|TRBJ2-1
TGCGCCAGCAGCCAAGGTCGGGCGGGAGGTCTTGAGCAGTTCTTC
CASSQGRAGGLEQFF
>.|TRBV19|TRBD1|TRBJ1-4
TGTGCCAGTAGTAGCGGGACAGGGGGCGCGGGTTTTGATGAAAAACTGTTTTTT
CASSSGTGGAGFDEKLFF
>.|TRBV6-5|.|TRBJ1-1
TGTGCCAGCAGTTACTCGGGGTTGAACACTGAAGCTTTCTTT
CASSYSGLNTEAFF
>.|TRBV14|TRBD2|TRBJ2-1
TGTGCCAGCAGCCATAGAACACTAGCGGGAAGCTCCTACAATGAGCAGTTCTTC
CASSHRTLAGSSYNEQFF
>.|TRBV4-3|.|TRBJ2-3
TGCGCCAGCAGCCAAGACAGAGATACGCAGTATTTT
CASSQDRDTQYF
>.|TRBV5-1|TRBD2|TRBJ2-3
TGCGCCAGCAGCCGGGGGAGGGGAGAAGGCACAGATACGCAGTATTTT
CASSRGRGEGTDTQYF
>.|TRBV27|.|TRBJ2-3
TGTGCCAGCAGACCTGACAGATCCACAGATACGCAGTATTTT
CASRPDRSTDTQYF
>few|TRBV4-2|TRBD2|TRBJ2-3
TGTGCCAGCAGCCAAGATGGGCGGGACTACGATACGCAGTATTTT
CASSQDGRDYDTQYF
>.|TRBV5-1|TRBD1|TRBJ2-5
TGCGCCAGCAGCTTGAGGACAGGACGTTTAGGGGAGACCCAGTACTTC
CASSLRTGRLGETQYF
>few|TRBV7-9|.|TRBJ1-2
TGTGCCAGCAGCTTAATGGGGGCGCCAGGCTACACCTTC
CASSLMGAPGYTF
>.|TRBV10-1|.|TRBJ2-3
TGCGCCAGCACCGGGGGACCGTCGACTAGCACAGATACGCAGTATTTT
CASTGGPSTSTDTQYF
>.|TRBV10-2|TRBD1|TRBJ1-6
TGCGCCAGCAGTGTAGACCCGGGACAGGGGGCAGGTTCACCCCTCCACTTT
CASSVDPGQGAGSPLHF
>.|TRBV21-1|.|TRBJ1-3
TGTGCCAGCAGCAAGACAGGAAACACCATATATTTT
CASSKTGNTIYF
>.|TRBV18|.|TRBJ2-2
TGTGCCAGCTCACCACGATATGTCACCGGGGAGCTGTTTTTT
CASSPRYVTGELFF
>.|TRBV27|TRBD1|TRBJ2-3
TGTGCCAGCGGGCGACAGGGGGGTGATACGCAGTATTTT
CASGRQGGDTQYF
>.|TRBV30|TRBD1|TRBJ1-5
TGTGCCTGTTCGGGACAGGGGAGGCAGCCCCAGCATTTT
CACSGQGRQPQHF
>.|TRBV5-8|TRBD2|TRBJ2-2
TGTGCCAGCAGCTTGCGACTAGCGGGAGGGCCTTTCACCGGGGAGCTGTTTTTT
CASSLRLAGGPFTGELFF